This T cell receptor (beta chain) was documented in a study of OX40 agonist ivuxolimab in advanced cancers. Study-wide background: Recorded diagnoses for dose-escalation patients were hepatocellular carcinoma, melanoma, renal cell or head and neck cancer. Study conclusions and caveats: Determination of antigen specificity was not performed for the expanded peripheral T cells. Mean expanded clone counts were higher in CD8+ than CD4+ T cells.

V lost 5 bases and J lost 7, with 11 bases in between. Germline assignment: CDR1 SEHNR and CDR2 FQNEAQ (reference sequence). CDR3 length: 12 amino acids. Generated by immunoSEQ multiplex PCR, the TCRdb table keeps only in-frame clones and is missing some. The sample includes about 12,000 clones, 80% to 90% of them seen just once. Systemic immunosuppression or autoimmune disease history was grounds to exclude patients. About this clone: The antigen is undetermined.

The sequences come from CD4+ or CD8+ T cells sorted from blood, collected in a trial of the OX40 agonist ivuxolimab. The genes are TRBV7-9 and TRBJ1-2; D may be TRBD1 (5 bases). The receptor comes from an adult with an advanced solid tumor such as melanoma, head and neck, liver or kidney cancer. CDR3 coding DNA: TGTGCCAGCAGCCCACCAAGGGGTGGCTACACCTTC. The encoded protein is CASSPPRGGYTF. The full variable domain, its missing parts supplied by reference TRBV7-9 and TRBJ1-2, is DTGVSQNPRHKITKRGQNVTFRCDPISEHNRLYWYRQTLGQGPEFLTYFQNEAQLEKSRLLSDRFSAERPKGSFSTLEIQRTEQGDSAMYLCASSPPRGGYTFGSGTRLTVV.